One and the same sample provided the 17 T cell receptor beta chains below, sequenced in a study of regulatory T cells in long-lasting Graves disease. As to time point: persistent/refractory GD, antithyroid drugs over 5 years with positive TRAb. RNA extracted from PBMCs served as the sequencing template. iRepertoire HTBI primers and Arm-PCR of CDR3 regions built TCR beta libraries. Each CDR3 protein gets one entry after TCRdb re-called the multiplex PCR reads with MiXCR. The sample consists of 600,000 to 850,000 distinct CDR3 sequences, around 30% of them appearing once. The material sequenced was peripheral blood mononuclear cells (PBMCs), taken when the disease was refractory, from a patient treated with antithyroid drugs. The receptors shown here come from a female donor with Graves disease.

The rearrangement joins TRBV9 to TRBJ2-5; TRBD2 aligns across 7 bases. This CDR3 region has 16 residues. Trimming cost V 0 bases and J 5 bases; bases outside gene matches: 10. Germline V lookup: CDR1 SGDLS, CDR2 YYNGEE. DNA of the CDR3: TGTGCCAGCAGCGTAGGGGGAGGGGTCATGACGGAGACCCAGTACTTC. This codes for CASSVGGGVMTETQYF.

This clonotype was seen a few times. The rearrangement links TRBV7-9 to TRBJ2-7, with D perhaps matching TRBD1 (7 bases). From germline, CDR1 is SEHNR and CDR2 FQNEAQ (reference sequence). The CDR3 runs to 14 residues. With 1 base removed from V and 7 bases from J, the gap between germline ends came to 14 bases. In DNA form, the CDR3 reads TGTGCCAGCAGCTTAGTGGAGGGGGCGAGTGAGCAGTACTTC. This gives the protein CASSLVEGASEQYF. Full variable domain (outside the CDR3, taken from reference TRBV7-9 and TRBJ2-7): DTGVSQNPRHKITKRGQNVTFRCDPISEHNRLYWYRQTLGQGPEFLTYFQNEAQLEKSRLLSDRFSAERPKGSFSTLEIQRTEQGDSAMYLCASSLVEGASEQYFGPGTRLTVT.

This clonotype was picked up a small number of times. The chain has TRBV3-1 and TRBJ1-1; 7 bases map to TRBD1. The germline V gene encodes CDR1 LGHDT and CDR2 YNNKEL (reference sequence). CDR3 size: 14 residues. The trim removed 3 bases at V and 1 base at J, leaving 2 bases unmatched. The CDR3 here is CASSQGQPNTEAFF. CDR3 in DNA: TGTGCCAGCAGCCAGGGACAGCCGAACACTGAAGCTTTCTTT.

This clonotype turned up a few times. CDR3 loop: CASSLAPGKDNQPQHF. For the CDR3, the DNA is TGTGCCAGCAGCTTAGCCCCAGGGAAGGATAATCAGCCCCAGCATTTT. The chain links TRBV7-2 to TRBJ1-5, with TRBD1 as a possible D gene (5 bases). Germline lookup yields CDR1 SGHTA and CDR2 FQGNSA. V was pared by 0 bases and J by 4 bases, with 13 bases between. The CDR3 spans 16 residues.

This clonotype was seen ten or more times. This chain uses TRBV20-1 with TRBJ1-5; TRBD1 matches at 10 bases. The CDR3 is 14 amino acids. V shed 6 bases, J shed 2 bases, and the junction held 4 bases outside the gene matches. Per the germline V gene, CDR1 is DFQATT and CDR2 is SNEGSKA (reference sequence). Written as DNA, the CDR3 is TGCAGTGCCCGAGGACAGGGGGGCAATCAGCCCCAGCATTTT. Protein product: CSARGQGGNQPQHF.

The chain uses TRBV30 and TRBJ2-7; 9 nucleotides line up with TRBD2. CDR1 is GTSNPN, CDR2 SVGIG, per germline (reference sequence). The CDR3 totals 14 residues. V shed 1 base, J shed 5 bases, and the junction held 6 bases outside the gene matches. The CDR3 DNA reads TGTGCCTGGAGTGGACTAGCGGTATTCAACGAGCAGTACTTC. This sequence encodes CAWSGLAVFNEQYF. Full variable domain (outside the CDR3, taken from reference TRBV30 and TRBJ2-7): SQTIHQWPATLVQPVGSPLSLECTVEGTSNPNLYWYRQAAGRGLQLLFYSVGIGQISSEVPQNLSASRPQDRQFILSSKKLLLSDSGFYLCAWSGLAVFNEQYFGPGTRLTVT.

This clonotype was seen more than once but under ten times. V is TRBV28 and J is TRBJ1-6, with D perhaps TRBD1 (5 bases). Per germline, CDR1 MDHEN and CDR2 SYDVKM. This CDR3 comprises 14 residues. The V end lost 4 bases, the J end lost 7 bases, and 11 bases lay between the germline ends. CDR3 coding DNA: TGTGCCAGCAGTTATGGGACGGCAAATTCACCCCTCCACTTT. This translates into CASSYGTANSPLHF.

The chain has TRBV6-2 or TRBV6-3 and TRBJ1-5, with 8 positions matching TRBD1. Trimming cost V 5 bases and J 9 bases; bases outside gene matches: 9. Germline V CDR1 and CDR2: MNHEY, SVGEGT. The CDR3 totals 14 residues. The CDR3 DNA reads TGTGCCAGCAGTGGCGAACAGGGGGGACGGCCCCAGCATTTT. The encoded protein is CASSGEQGGRPQHF.

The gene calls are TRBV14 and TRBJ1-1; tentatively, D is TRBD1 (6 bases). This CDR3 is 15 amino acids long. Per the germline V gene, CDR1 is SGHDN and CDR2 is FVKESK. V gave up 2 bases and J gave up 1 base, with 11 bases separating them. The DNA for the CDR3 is TGTGCCAGCAGCCAACCCGGGACACCGAACACTGAAGCTTTCTTT. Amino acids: CASSQPGTPNTEAFF.

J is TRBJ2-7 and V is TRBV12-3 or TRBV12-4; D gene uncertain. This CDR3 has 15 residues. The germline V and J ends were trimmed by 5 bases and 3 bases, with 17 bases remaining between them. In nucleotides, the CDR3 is TGTGCCAGCAGTCTAGAGGTCGGGCCTCGCTACGAGCAGTACTTC. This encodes CASSLEVGPRYEQYF.

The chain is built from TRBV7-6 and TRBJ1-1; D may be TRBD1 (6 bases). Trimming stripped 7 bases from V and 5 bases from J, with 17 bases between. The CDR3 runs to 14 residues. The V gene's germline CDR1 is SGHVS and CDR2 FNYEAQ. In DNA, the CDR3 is TGTGCCAGCACCGCAGGGGCGGGGAAGACTGAAGCTTTCTTT. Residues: CASTAGAGKTEAFF.

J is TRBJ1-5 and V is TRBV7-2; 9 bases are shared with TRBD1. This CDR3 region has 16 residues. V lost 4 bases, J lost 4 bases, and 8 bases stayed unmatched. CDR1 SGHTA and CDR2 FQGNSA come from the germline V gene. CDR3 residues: CASSWKGQGRNQPQHF. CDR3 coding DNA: TGTGCCAGCAGCTGGAAGGGACAGGGTCGGAATCAGCCCCAGCATTTT.

The CDR3 coding sequence is TGCAGCGTTTTTGTAGTAGGGACTAGCGGAACCAGCAAGGCCTACGAGCAGTACTTC. Translating it yields CSVFVVGTSGTSKAYEQYF. The J gene is TRBJ2-7, the V gene TRBV29-1; 11 bases are a match to TRBD2. CDR3 size: 19 residues. With V trimmed by 5 bases and J by 2 bases, 20 bases remained unmatched. Germline loops: CDR1 SQVTM, CDR2 ANQGSEA.

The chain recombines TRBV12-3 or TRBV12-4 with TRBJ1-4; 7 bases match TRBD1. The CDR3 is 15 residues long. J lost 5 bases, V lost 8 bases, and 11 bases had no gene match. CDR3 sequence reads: CASAKTGTANEKLFF. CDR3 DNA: TGTGCCAGCGCTAAAACCGGGACAGCAAATGAAAAACTGTTTTTT.

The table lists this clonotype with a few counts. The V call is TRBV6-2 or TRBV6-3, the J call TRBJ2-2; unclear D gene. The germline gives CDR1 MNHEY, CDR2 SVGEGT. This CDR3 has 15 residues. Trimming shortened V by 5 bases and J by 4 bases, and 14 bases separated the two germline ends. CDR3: CASSHPVAGTGELFF. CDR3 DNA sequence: TGTGCCAGCAGTCACCCGGTGGCCGGCACCGGGGAGCTGTTTTTT.

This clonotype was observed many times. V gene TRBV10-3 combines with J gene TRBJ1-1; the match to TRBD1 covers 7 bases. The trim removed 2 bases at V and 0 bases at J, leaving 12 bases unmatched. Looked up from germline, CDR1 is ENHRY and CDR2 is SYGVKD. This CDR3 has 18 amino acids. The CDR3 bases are TGTGCCATCAGTGAGGGTAAGGACAGGCCTACAATGAACACTGAAGCTTTCTTT. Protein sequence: CAISEGKDRPTMNTEAFF.

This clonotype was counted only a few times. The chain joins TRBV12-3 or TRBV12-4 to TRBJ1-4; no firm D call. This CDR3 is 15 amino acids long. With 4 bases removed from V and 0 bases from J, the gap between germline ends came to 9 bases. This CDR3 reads CASSYRTATNEKLFF. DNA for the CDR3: TGTGCCAGCAGTTATCGAACGGCAACTAATGAAAAACTGTTTTTT.